These 21 T cell receptor beta chains were sequenced from one sample in a study of response to subunit inactivated influenza vaccine. Via MiXCR, TCRdb re-called the RT-PCR reads, giving one row per CDR3 protein. The sample includes 800,000 or so distinct CDR3 sequences, over 20% of them seen just once. The material was PBMCs from blood, obtained more than 4 days after vaccination. Source of these receptors: a man aged 50 to 60 who received an inactivated influenza vaccine.

This clonotype occurred a few times. The CDR3 is CASVKRGGYEQFF. The CDR3 DNA reads as TGTGCCAGCGTCAAGCGGGGGGGCTATGAGCAGTTCTTC. The chain employs TRBV27 and TRBJ2-1; 10 nucleotides match TRBD2. CDR1 and CDR2 from the germline V gene are MNHEY and SMNVEV (reference sequence). The CDR3 sequence is 13 residues long. The ends lost 8 bases at V and 8 bases at J; junction bases unmatched: 6.

V and J are TRBV29-1 and TRBJ2-3; no clear D gene. Deletions cut 1 base from V and 2 bases from J, with 7 bases between. The germline V gene encodes CDR1 SQVTM and CDR2 ANQGSEA. The CDR3 consists of 13 residues. CDR3 nucleotide sequence: TGCAGCGTTGAAGTGGATTCCACAGATACGCAGTATTTT. It translates to CSVEVDSTDTQYF.

This clonotype was detected a few times. V gene TRBV19 combines with J gene TRBJ1-3, with D unclear. The germline V and J ends were trimmed by 8 bases and 0 bases, with 8 bases remaining between them. The CDR3 extends over 13 amino acids. Germline CDR1 reads LNHDA; CDR2 reads SQIVND (reference sequence). The CDR3 spells CASQRYSGNTIYF. The CDR3, as DNA: TGTGCCAGTCAGAGATACTCTGGAAACACCATATATTTT.

This clonotype was detected only a few times. V is TRBV25-1 and J is TRBJ2-5, with a weak D call TRBD2 (5 bases). The CDR3 covers 16 residues. Per the germline V gene, CDR1 is MGHDK and CDR2 is SYGVNS. The ends were cut back, 7 bases at V and 3 bases at J, with 21 bases in the middle. For the CDR3, the DNA is TGTGCCAGCACTCCCGTTCGGGGTACCGGGAAAGAGACCCAGTACTTC. Its translation is CASTPVRGTGKETQYF.

The rearrangement links TRBV12-3 or TRBV12-4 to TRBJ2-2, with D perhaps TRBD2 (6 bases). V lost 8 bases and J lost 8, with 18 bases in between. CDR3 length: 14 residues. In nucleotides, the CDR3 is TGTGCCAGCCATTTAGCGGAGCACGTTGGGGAGCTGTTTTTT. Translation: CASHLAEHVGELFF.

This clonotype was recorded many times. The V gene is TRBV6-5, the J gene TRBJ1-6, with 8 bases fitting TRBD1. Germline CDR1 MNHEY, CDR2 SVGAGI. The CDR3 runs 15 residues. With 2 bases clipped from V and 7 bases from J, the junction kept 4 bases outside the gene matches. In DNA form, the CDR3 reads TGTGCCAGCAGTTACCAGGGGGCGATGAATTCACCCCTCCACTTT. It yields the protein CASSYQGAMNSPLHF.

This clonotype was seen many times. J is TRBJ2-5 and V is TRBV12-3 or TRBV12-4, with no clear D. V shed 5 bases and J shed 3 bases, with 16 bases lying between them. This CDR3 spans 15 amino acids. The chain's CDR3 is CASSPSRHLKETQYF. The CDR3, as DNA: TGTGCCAGCAGTCCCTCGCGACACCTAAAAGAGACCCAGTACTTC.

The rearrangement joins TRBV19 to TRBJ1-5, with 9 bases identical to TRBD1. Germline V gene data show CDR1 as LNHDA and CDR2 as SQIVND (reference sequence). J was trimmed by 7 bases and V by 6 bases; bases with no gene match: 4. The length of the CDR3 is 13 residues. CDR3 coding DNA: TGTGCCAGTAGCTCGACAGGGGGACAGCCCCAGCATTTT. Translating gives CASSSTGGQPQHF.

The CDR3 DNA is TGTGCCAGCAGCACCCAAGCGGGAGGGCCGATCGAGCAGTACTTC. The encoded protein is CASSTQAGGPIEQYF. This rearrangement joins TRBV11-2 to TRBJ2-7, with 10 bases lining up with TRBD2. Trimming removed 5 bases from V and 6 bases from J; junction bases left unmatched: 10. The CDR3 covers 15 residues. Germline V gene lookup returns CDR1 SGHAT and CDR2 FQNNGV.

The chain employs TRBV7-2 and TRBJ2-3, with D perhaps given as TRBD1 or TRBD2 (5 bases each). V was trimmed by 5 bases and J by 2 bases, leaving 20 bases between them. Germline V lookup: CDR1 SGHTA, CDR2 FQGNSA. The CDR3 has 17 residues. This CDR3 reads CASSPRVGEWYTDTQYF. CDR3 nucleotides: TGTGCCAGCAGCCCTCGCGTGGGGGAATGGTACACAGATACGCAGTATTTT.

V usage is TRBV10-3 and J usage is TRBJ1-1, with D possibly TRBD1 on 5 matching bases. From germline, CDR1 is ENHRY and CDR2 SYGVKD. CDR3 size: 15 residues. The germline V and J ends were trimmed by 4 bases and 0 bases, with 12 bases remaining between them. CDR3 in amino acids: CAISGSGGLNTEAFF. DNA of the CDR3: TGTGCCATCAGTGGGTCTGGGGGGTTGAACACTGAAGCTTTCTTT.

This chain joins TRBV7-2 and TRBJ1-6; D gene uncertain. The germline V gene has CDR1 SGHTA and CDR2 FQGNSA. The CDR3 covers 20 residues. The V gene lost 0 bases and the J gene lost 2 bases, with 20 bases spanning the gap. Written as DNA, the CDR3 is TGTGCCAGCAGCTTAGCGGGTTCCTGGGGAAGGTTCGCCTATAATTCACCCCTCCACTTT. As protein: CASSLAGSWGRFAYNSPLHF.

The chain combines TRBV28 with TRBJ2-2; weak D call: TRBD1 (5 bases). Per germline, CDR1 MDHEN and CDR2 SYDVKM. This CDR3 spans 15 amino acids. Trimming pared 6 bases from V and 4 bases from J, leaving 15 bases between. The CDR3, as DNA: TGTGCCAGCAGATACAGGCTCCGCGGCACCGGGGAGCTGTTTTTT. It is translated as CASRYRLRGTGELFF. The whole variable domain, filled in from reference TRBV28 and TRBJ2-2, reads DVKVTQSSRYLVKRTGEKVFLECVQDMDHENMFWYRQDPGLGLRLIYFSYDVKMKEKGDIPEGYSVSREKKERFSLILESASTNQTSMYLCASRYRLRGTGELFFGEGSRLTVL.

This clonotype appeared a few times. This chain uses TRBV11-2 with TRBJ2-1, with D perhaps TRBD1 (6 bases). The CDR3 loop spans 15 amino acids. Trimming removed 1 base from V and 8 bases from J, with 15 bases in between. The germline gives CDR1 SGHAT, CDR2 FQNNGV. The CDR3 loop reads CASSLVSGRGYEQFF. CDR3 nucleotides: TGTGCCAGCAGCTTAGTGAGCGGCAGGGGCTATGAGCAGTTCTTC.

There are many counts of this clonotype. The chain is built from TRBV5-1 and TRBJ2-1, with 7 bases aligning to TRBD2. CDR1 SGHRS and CDR2 YFSETQ come from the germline V gene. V dropped 0 bases and J dropped 5; count of bases not matched to a gene: 8. CDR3 length: 16 residues. CDR3 sequence (DNA): TGCGCCAGCAGCTTGGTTTTGGCTAGCGGCAACAATGAGCAGTTCTTC. This translates into CASSLVLASGNNEQFF.

The chain has TRBV29-1 and TRBJ2-5; 14 nucleotides line up with TRBD2. CDR1 and CDR2 (germline): SQVTM, ANQGSEA. V was pared by 6 bases and J by 2 bases, with 11 bases of the junction left unmatched. This CDR3 is 17 amino acids long. For the CDR3, the DNA is TGCAGCGTGACTAGCGGGAGGGCCCTCCACATGCAAGAGACCCAGTACTTC. The encoded protein is CSVTSGRALHMQETQYF.

This clonotype was recorded a few times. This chain uses TRBV27 with TRBJ2-3, with D possibly being TRBD2 (7 bases). The V end was cut by 4 bases, the J end by 2 bases, with 13 bases between. Germline V gene data show CDR1 as MNHEY and CDR2 as SMNVEV (reference sequence). This CDR3 has 15 residues. CDR3 protein: CASSSPGGPTDTQYF. The CDR3 DNA follows: TGTGCCAGCAGTTCCCCCGGGGGGCCCACAGATACGCAGTATTTT.

The V gene is TRBV5-1, the J gene TRBJ2-7; TRBD1 is a possible D gene (5 bases). Germline V gene sequence: CDR1 SGHRS, CDR2 YFSETQ. This CDR3 has 14 amino acids. Trimming took off 2 bases at V and 4 bases at J, with 13 bases between the two ends. The CDR3 here is CASSLGRVRYEQYF. CDR3 nucleotide sequence: TGCGCCAGCAGCTTAGGCAGGGTAAGATACGAGCAGTACTTC. The full variable domain, rest sourced from reference TRBV5-1 and TRBJ2-7, is KAGVTQTPRYLIKTRGQQVTLSCSPISGHRSVSWYQQTPGQGLQFLFEYFSETQRNKGNFPGRFSGRQFSNSRSEMNVSTLELGDSALYLCASSLGRVRYEQYFGPGTRLTVT.

The chain combines TRBV11-2 with TRBJ2-2, with 12 bases lining up with TRBD2. J was trimmed by 0 bases and V by 0 bases; bases with no gene match: 2. This CDR3 is 18 amino acids long. Germline CDR1 is SGHAT and CDR2 is FQNNGV. The CDR3 loop is CASSLEGLAGSNTGELFF. As DNA, the CDR3 is TGTGCCAGCAGCTTAGAGGGACTAGCGGGCTCGAACACCGGGGAGCTGTTTTTT. Full variable domain (rest looked up from reference TRBV11-2 and TRBJ2-2): EAGVAQSPRYKIIEKRQSVAFWCNPISGHATLYWYQQILGQGPKLLIQFQNNGVVDDSQLPKDRFSAERLKGVDSTLKIQPAKLEDSAVYLCASSLEGLAGSNTGELFFGEGSRLTVL.

This clonotype was picked up a small number of times. The chain links TRBV4-1 to TRBJ2-2, with D tentatively TRBD2 (5 bases). Germline loops: CDR1 MGHRA, CDR2 YSYEKL. The CDR3 is 17 residues long. Trimming left V 0 bases short and J 3 bases short, with 14 bases between. The CDR3 is CASSQDRRRSYTGELFF. The CDR3 DNA is TGCGCCAGCAGCCAAGATCGTCGGAGGTCTTACACCGGGGAGCTGTTTTTT.

The table lists this clonotype with a few counts. The chain has TRBV5-1 and TRBJ2-7; D gene ambiguous. Germline loops: CDR1 SGHRS, CDR2 YFSETQ. The CDR3 runs 12 residues. V lost 2 bases to trimming and J lost 5 bases, with 8 bases between them. The CDR3, as DNA: TGCGCCAGCAGCTTTAATGGGGACGAGCAGTACTTC. Residues: CASSFNGDEQYF.